These 30 T cell receptor beta chains share one sample of origin, sequenced in a study of vaccination and CD4 T cells after COVID-19. With the Oncomine TCR Beta short-read assay, DNA from cultured CD4+ T cells was sequenced. Via MiXCR, TCRdb re-called the PCR reads, giving one row per CDR3 protein. Here the sample spans roughly 20,000 distinct CDR3 sequences, approximately 60% being singletons. Treatment given: roughly 10-day PBMC culture with coronavirus spike peptide pools or control peptides (ViraFEST assay). Their antigens are not known. Source material: CD4+ T cells from blood, cultured in vitro. These receptors were taken from a human donor who had recovered from COVID-19.

This clonotype was seen only a few times. The chain joins TRBV7-8 to TRBJ1-5; D is possibly TRBD1 (5 bases). CDR3 length: 15 amino acids. V lost 4 bases and J 1 base, leaving 11 bases between the germline ends. Germline-derived CDR1 and CDR2 are SGHVS and FQNEAQ. CDR3 protein: CASSSVGRSNQPQHF. CDR3 nucleotides: TGTGCCAGCAGCTCTGTGGGACGGAGCAATCAGCCCCAGCATTTT.

In its sample, this clonotype was seen a few times. This chain uses TRBV20-1 with TRBJ1-6, with D tentatively TRBD1 (5 bases). Trimming cost V 5 bases and J 13 bases, with 18 bases left between them. CDR1 is DFQATT and CDR2 is SNEGSKA in the germline V gene (reference sequence). The CDR3 consists of 13 residues. CDR3: CSAPREGPGPLHF. The CDR3 nucleotides read TGCAGTGCTCCCCGTGAGGGCCCAGGGCCCCTCCACTTT.

This chain uses TRBV11-3 with TRBJ2-5; 13 bases fit TRBD2. The CDR3 loop spans 17 amino acids. From germline, CDR1 is SGHNT and CDR2 YENEEA. Trimming removed 5 bases from V and 5 bases from J; junction bases left unmatched: 11. The CDR3 reads CASSRGTSGRALETQYF. CDR3 bases: TGTGCCAGCAGCCGCGGAACTAGCGGGAGGGCCCTGGAGACCCAGTACTTC.

This clonotype counts as medium-sized (0.01 to 0.1%). The chain links TRBV5-1 to TRBJ1-2, with D possibly matching TRBD1 (5 bases). Trimming removed 0 bases at V and 7 bases at J, with 10 bases between. The CDR3 is 13 residues long. Germline V CDR1 and CDR2: SGHRS, YFSETQ. CDR3 coding DNA: TGCGCCAGCAGCTTGGAGGGGTCCGTTGGCTACACCTTC. This encodes CASSLEGSVGYTF.

Concerning this clonotype: The junction departs from the called germline gene at one end, perhaps through a read error. The chain carries TRBV12-3 or TRBV12-4 and TRBJ2-5; 12 bases match TRBD2. The CDR3 spans 14 residues. The CDR3 spells CASSLAGGGETQYF. The CDR3 region has the DNA TGTGCCAGCAGTCTAGCGGGAGGGGGGGAGACCCAGTACTTC.

Only one count was recorded for this clonotype. This chain joins TRBV20-1 and TRBJ2-1; 10 bases line up with TRBD2. V was clipped by 4 bases and J by 3 bases; unmatched bases: 12. The CDR3 totals 17 residues. CDR1 is DFQATT and CDR2 is SNEGSKA in the germline V gene (reference sequence). The CDR3 reads CSATLVLAGLDYNEQFF. The CDR3 DNA follows: TGCAGTGCTACCCTAGTACTAGCGGGGCTAGACTACAATGAGCAGTTCTTC.

This clonotype was detected only a few times. This rearrangement joins TRBV6-1 to TRBJ2-5; the match to TRBD1 covers 7 bases. The CDR3 extends over 14 amino acids. Germline V gene data show CDR1 as MNHNS and CDR2 as SASEGT. V gave up 6 bases and J gave up 7 bases; unmatched junction bases: 11. CDR3 in DNA: TGTGCCAGCAGGACCGGGACAGCTCTTAGGACCCAGTACTTC. It codes for CASRTGTALRTQYF.

The rearrangement links TRBV27 to TRBJ2-3, with a possible D match to TRBD2 (6 bases). Looked up from germline, CDR1 is MNHEY and CDR2 is SMNVEV (reference sequence). Trimming removed 2 bases at V and 0 bases at J, with 15 bases between. The CDR3 spans 17 residues. CDR3 amino acids: CASSLNSGGISTDTQYF. Here the CDR3 DNA reads TGTGCCAGCAGTTTAAATAGTGGCGGGATTAGCACAGATACGCAGTATTTT.

This clonotype was detected only once. The V and J genes are TRBV28 and TRBJ1-6, with no clear D. V was trimmed by 7 bases and J by 0 bases, leaving 16 bases between them. The CDR3 has 17 residues. CDR1 is MDHEN and CDR2 is SYDVKM in the germline V gene. The CDR3 DNA reads as TGTGCCAGCACAATGGTAGGCCTGAGCTCCTATAATTCACCCCTCCACTTT. The encoded protein is CASTMVGLSSYNSPLHF. The full variable domain, with the rest looked up from reference TRBV28 and TRBJ1-6, is DVKVTQSSRYLVKRTGEKVFLECVQDMDHENMFWYRQDPGLGLRLIYFSYDVKMKEKGDIPEGYSVSREKKERFSLILESASTNQTSMYLCASTMVGLSSYNSPLHFGNGTRLTVT.

The chain combines TRBV20-1 with TRBJ2-7; TRBD1 is a possible D gene (6 bases). Germline loops: CDR1 DFQATT, CDR2 SNEGSKA (reference sequence). The CDR3 is made up of 17 amino acids. V lost 0 bases, J lost 2 bases, and 20 bases lay in between. This CDR3 reads CSAREKESWDTPYEQYF. The CDR3 nucleotides read TGCAGTGCTAGAGAAAAGGAGTCTTGGGACACTCCCTACGAGCAGTACTTC.

The genes are TRBV7-8 and TRBJ2-7; 8 nucleotides line up with TRBD1. The germline gives CDR1 SGHVS, CDR2 FQNEAQ. CDR3 length: 15 amino acids. J gave up 4 bases and V 5 bases, and 10 bases lay outside the gene matches. The CDR3 loop reads CASSPPRTGLYEQYF. The CDR3 DNA reads TGTGCCAGCAGCCCCCCACGGACAGGGCTGTACGAGCAGTACTTC. Based on the CDR3 plus reference TRBV7-8 and TRBJ2-7, the full variable domain is GAGVSQSPRYKVAKRGQDVALRCDPISGHVSLFWYQQALGQGPEFLTYFQNEAQLDKSGLPSDRFFAERPEGSVSTLKIQRTQQEDSAVYLCASSPPRTGLYEQYFGPGTRLTVT.

The J gene is TRBJ1-5, the V gene TRBV20-1; D is ambiguous. V was clipped by 6 bases and J by 2 bases, with 11 bases between them. Germline loops: CDR1 DFQATT, CDR2 SNEGSKA (reference sequence). The CDR3 runs 13 residues. The chain's CDR3 is CSALDRGNQPQHF. The CDR3 bases are TGCAGTGCCCTTGACCGGGGCAATCAGCCCCAGCATTTT.

The gene calls are TRBV19 and TRBJ2-2; D may be TRBD2 (5 bases). Trimming took off 3 bases at V and 8 bases at J, with 10 bases between the two ends. The CDR3 is 13 residues long. Per germline, CDR1 LNHDA and CDR2 SQIVND (reference sequence). CDR3 in DNA: TGTGCCAGTAGTATTGGAGGAGGAGGGGAGCTGTTTTTT. It specifies CASSIGGGGELFF.

The V call is TRBV2, the J call TRBJ2-4, with 7 bases aligning to TRBD2. The germline gives CDR1 SNHLY, CDR2 FYNNEI. V dropped 4 bases and J dropped 12; count of bases not matched to a gene: 3. CDR3 size: 11 residues. The CDR3 is CASSAGTTQYF. The DNA of the CDR3 is TGTGCCAGCAGTGCCGGGACTACTCAGTACTTC.

Points on this clonotype: The germline gene is not matched at one end of the junction; a read error may be the cause. The rearrangement uses TRBV19 and TRBJ1-2, with D tentatively TRBD1 (5 bases). The CDR3 has 15 amino acids. Germline-derived CDR1 and CDR2 are LNHDA and SQIVND (reference sequence). For the CDR3, the DNA is TGTGCCGGTAGTATTTGGACAAAGCCCTCCTATGGCTACACCTTC. Encoded protein: CAGSIWTKPSYGYTF. Together with reference TRBV19 and TRBJ1-2, the CDR3 gives the full variable domain: DGGITQSPKYLFRKEGQNVTLSCEQNLNHDAMYWYRQDPGQGLRLIYYSQIVNDFQKGDIAEGYSVSREKKESFPLTVTSAQKNPTAFYLCAGSIWTKPSYGYTFGSGTRLTVV.

V is TRBV11-2 and J is TRBJ1-5; maybe TRBD1 (5 bases). Germline V gives CDR1 SGHAT, CDR2 FQNNGV. Trimming shortened V by 3 bases and J by 5 bases, and 8 bases separated the two germline ends. The CDR3 covers 13 residues. The CDR3 region is CASSLGVYQPQHF. The CDR3 DNA sequence: TGTGCCAGCAGCTTGGGGGTTTATCAGCCCCAGCATTTT.

The chain is built from TRBV11-3 and TRBJ1-1; the D gene is possibly TRBD1 (5 bases). The germline CDR1 and CDR2 sequences are SGHNT and YENEEA. With 3 bases removed from V and 2 bases from J, the gap between germline ends came to 7 bases. This CDR3 has 13 residues. The CDR3 DNA reads TGTGCCAGCAGCTTGGACACCAACACTGAAGCTTTCTTT. Amino acid sequence: CASSLDTNTEAFF.

The chain links TRBV11-3 to TRBJ2-2; no clear D gene. Germline V gene lookup returns CDR1 SGHNT and CDR2 YENEEA. Trimming took off 8 bases at V and 9 bases at J, with 13 bases between the two ends. The CDR3 sequence is 12 residues long. CDR3 loop: CASGRLGRELFF. The CDR3 coding sequence is TGTGCCAGCGGCCGGTTGGGTCGGGAGCTGTTTTTT.

The chain links TRBV20-1 to TRBJ1-1; 7 bases are a match to TRBD1. With V trimmed by 3 bases and J by 3 bases, 10 bases remained unmatched. Germline V gene lookup returns CDR1 DFQATT and CDR2 SNEGSKA (reference sequence). This CDR3 has 15 residues. This CDR3 is CSASQLPGGYTEAFF. DNA of the CDR3: TGCAGTGCTAGCCAACTCCCAGGGGGGTACACTGAAGCTTTCTTT.

This clonotype was found once. The junction and the germline gene differ at one end; a read error may be behind it. The chain links TRBV7-2 to TRBJ1-1; D may be TRBD1 (5 bases). The CDR3 spans 12 residues. Germline CDR1 SGHTA, CDR2 FQGNSA. The CDR3 region is CASRRQNTEAYF. In nucleotides, the CDR3 is TGTGCCAGCAGAAGACAGAACACTGAAGCTTACTTT.

The rearrangement joins TRBV10-1 to TRBJ2-7; the match to TRBD1 covers 10 bases. The CDR3 totals 12 residues. Germline CDR1 reads WNHNN; CDR2 reads SYGVQD (reference sequence). Unmatched junction bases numbered 6, after V lost 4 bases and J lost 12 bases. CDR3 sequence (DNA): TGCGCCAGCAGTGCGGCGACAGGGGGCTCGTACTTC. Translating gives CASSAATGGSYF.

The chain employs TRBV27 and TRBJ1-5; no clear D gene. The CDR3 length is 15 residues. The germline V and J ends were trimmed by 7 bases and 0 bases, with 13 bases remaining between them. Germline loops: CDR1 MNHEY, CDR2 SMNVEV (reference sequence). The CDR3 DNA follows: TGTGCCAGCACCCCAAGGGCTTATAGCAATCAGCCCCAGCATTTT. Amino acid sequence: CASTPRAYSNQPQHF.

This clonotype appeared a few times. V gene TRBV27 combines with J gene TRBJ1-2, with D possibly TRBD1 on 5 matching bases. Trimming shortened V by 5 bases and J by 8 bases, and 21 bases separated the two germline ends. This CDR3 region has 15 residues. From germline, CDR1 is MNHEY and CDR2 SMNVEV (reference sequence). The CDR3: CASSPSTGTVYGYTF. The CDR3 region has the DNA TGTGCCAGCAGTCCATCCACCGGGACGGTATACGGCTACACCTTC.

The chain employs TRBV25-1 and TRBJ1-1; the D is unclear. V lost 3 bases and J 10 bases, leaving 27 bases between the germline ends. The CDR3 is 17 amino acids. Germline V gene sequence: CDR1 MGHDK, CDR2 SYGVNS. The CDR3 spells CASSDPHNVGGPGRAFF. The CDR3 bases are TGTGCCAGCAGTGATCCGCATAACGTAGGAGGGCCCGGTCGAGCTTTCTTT.

This clonotype was counted between two and nine times. V usage is TRBV6-1 and J usage is TRBJ1-5, with no clear D. Per the germline V gene, CDR1 is MNHNS and CDR2 is SASEGT. V was shortened by 7 bases and J by 4 bases, with 17 bases between the two germline ends. The CDR3 has 15 amino acids. DNA of the CDR3: TGTGCCAGCACCCTAGTCGGACGGATGAATCAGCCCCAGCATTTT. Amino acid sequence: CASTLVGRMNQPQHF.

The gene calls are TRBV27 and TRBJ1-2; 12 positions agree with TRBD1. V was clipped by 5 bases and J by 8 bases; unmatched bases: 3. The germline CDR1 and CDR2 sequences are MNHEY and SMNVEV (reference sequence). The CDR3 length is 13 residues. CDR3 coding DNA: TGTGCCAGCAGTCCAGGGACAGGGGGCGGCTACACCTTC. Its protein is CASSPGTGGGYTF.

This clonotype was seen a few times. The V and J genes are TRBV19 and TRBJ1-5; D ambiguous. The germline V and J ends were trimmed by 5 bases and 0 bases, with 14 bases remaining between them. The CDR3 sequence is 16 residues long. Per the germline V gene, CDR1 is LNHDA and CDR2 is SQIVND (reference sequence). The CDR3 loop reads CASSSTGVRSNQPQHF. The CDR3 nucleotides are TGTGCCAGTAGTTCGACCGGGGTGCGTAGCAATCAGCCCCAGCATTTT.

This clonotype was picked up one time. V is TRBV2 and J is TRBJ2-5; TRBD2 is a possible D gene (5 bases). V was pared by 4 bases and J by 4 bases, with 19 bases between. This CDR3 is built from 16 residues. Germline V gene sequence: CDR1 SNHLY, CDR2 FYNNEI. The DNA for the CDR3 is TGTGCCAGCAGTGGGAGGAGGATAATCGGAGGAGAGACCCAGTACTTC. This translates into CASSGRRIIGGETQYF.

This chain uses TRBV7-3 with TRBJ1-1; D gene ambiguous. Trimming removed 2 bases at V and 1 base at J, with 8 bases between. Germline lookup yields CDR1 SGHTA and CDR2 FQGTGA. The CDR3 is 14 residues long. The CDR3 DNA reads as TGTGCCAGCAGCTTATCGGCGCAGAACACTGAAGCTTTCTTT. This translates into CASSLSAQNTEAFF.

The chain has TRBV28 and TRBJ1-2; 9 bases are shared with TRBD1. J lost 8 bases, V lost 6 bases, and 7 bases had no gene match. Germline V CDR1 and CDR2: MDHEN, SYDVKM. The CDR3 length is 13 residues. As DNA, the CDR3 is TGTGCCAGCAGACAAACAGGGGGCAACGGCTACACCTTC. Protein sequence: CASRQTGGNGYTF.